This T cell receptor beta chain was obtained from a study of blood T cell repertoires in COVID-19. Study information: Both acute and convalescent COVID-19 samples were obtained from the United States, Italy and Spain.

Per the original data handling: Estimation of nucleated cell counts relied on the amplification of reference gene primers. Sequencing used immunoSEQ multiplex PCR; TCRdb keeps in-frame clones, though not all of them. Clonal size and the V and J genes are those of that table, whereas D and trimming came from the DNA. The data hold 60,000 to 85,000 clones, with less than 85% observed a single time. The germline V gene encodes CDR1 SGHRS and CDR2 YFSETQ. The CDR3 consists of 14 residues. V was pared by 8 bases and J by 1 base, with 15 bases between. The TCR sequence derives from a human donor with acute or convalescent COVID-19. The donor label of this sample is uncertain. This chain links TRBV5-1 with TRBJ1-1; D is possibly TRBD1 (5 bases). Sequenced: peripheral blood. The CDR3 DNA follows: TGCGCCAGTAAAGTCGACAGCTCGAACACTGAAGCTTTCTTT. Amino acid sequence: CASKVDSSNTEAFF.